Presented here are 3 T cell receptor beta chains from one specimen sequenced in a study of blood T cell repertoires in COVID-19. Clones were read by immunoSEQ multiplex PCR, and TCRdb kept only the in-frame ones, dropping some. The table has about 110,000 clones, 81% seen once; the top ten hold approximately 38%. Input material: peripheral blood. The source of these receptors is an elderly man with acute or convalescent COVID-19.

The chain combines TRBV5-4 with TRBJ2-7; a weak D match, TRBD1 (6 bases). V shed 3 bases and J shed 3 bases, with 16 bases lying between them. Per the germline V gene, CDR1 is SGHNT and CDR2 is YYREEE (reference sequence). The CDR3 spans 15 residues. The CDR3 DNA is TGTGCCAGCAGCTCACCGGGACAATCAAACTACGAGCAGTACTTC. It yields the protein CASSSPGQSNYEQYF. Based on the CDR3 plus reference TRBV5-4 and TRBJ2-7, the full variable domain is ETGVTQSPTHLIKTRGQQVTLRCSSQSGHNTVSWYQQALGQGPQFIFQYYREEENGRGNFPPRFSGLQFPNYSSELNVNALELDDSALYLCASSSPGQSNYEQYFGPGTRLTVT.

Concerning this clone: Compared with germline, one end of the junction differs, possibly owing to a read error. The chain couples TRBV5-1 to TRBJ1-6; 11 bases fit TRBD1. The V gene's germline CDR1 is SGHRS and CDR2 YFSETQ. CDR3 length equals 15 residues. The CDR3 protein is CASSLGTGGSSPFHF. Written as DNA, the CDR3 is TGCGCCAGCAGCTTGGGGACAGGGGGCAGTTCACCCTTCCACTTT. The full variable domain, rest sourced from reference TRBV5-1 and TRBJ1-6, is KAGVTQTPRYLIKTRGQQVTLSCSPISGHRSVSWYQQTPGQGLQFLFEYFSETQRNKGNFPGRFSGRQFSNSRSEMNVSTLELGDSALYLCASSLGTGGSSPFHFGNGTRLTVT.

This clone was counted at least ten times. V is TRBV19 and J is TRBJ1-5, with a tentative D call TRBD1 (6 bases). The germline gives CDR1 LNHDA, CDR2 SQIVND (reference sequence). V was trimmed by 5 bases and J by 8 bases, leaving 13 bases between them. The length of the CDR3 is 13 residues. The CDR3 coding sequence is TGTGCCAGTAGTCAGGGGTGGTGGAAGCCCCAGCATTTT. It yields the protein CASSQGWWKPQHF.